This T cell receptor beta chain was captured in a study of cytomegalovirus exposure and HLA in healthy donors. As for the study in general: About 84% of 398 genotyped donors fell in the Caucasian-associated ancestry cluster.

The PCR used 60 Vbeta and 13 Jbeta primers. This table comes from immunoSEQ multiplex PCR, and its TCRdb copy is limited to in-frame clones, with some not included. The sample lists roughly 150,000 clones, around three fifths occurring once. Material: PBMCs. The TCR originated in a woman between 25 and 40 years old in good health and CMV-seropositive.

CDR3 nucleotides: TGTGCCAGCAGCCAAGGCCAGGGACTATTTTACGAGCAGTACTTC. Encoded protein: CASSQGQGLFYEQYF. The chain uses TRBV14 and TRBJ2-7, with TRBD2 identical over 7 bases. The trim removed 1 base at V and 4 bases at J, leaving 7 bases unmatched. Germline CDR1 SGHDN, CDR2 FVKESK. This CDR3 region has 15 residues.